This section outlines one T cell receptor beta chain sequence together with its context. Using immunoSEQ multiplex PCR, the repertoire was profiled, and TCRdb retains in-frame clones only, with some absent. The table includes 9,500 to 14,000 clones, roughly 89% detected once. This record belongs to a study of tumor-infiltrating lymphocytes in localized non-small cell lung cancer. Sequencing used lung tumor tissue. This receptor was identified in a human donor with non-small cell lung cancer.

CDR3 nucleotides: TGTGCCACCAGGTCAGGCGGACGCGAGCAGTACTTC. It specifies CATRSGGREQYF. The V gene is TRBV10-3, the J gene TRBJ2-7; D is unresolved. This CDR3 has 12 residues. CDR1 is ENHRY, CDR2 SYGVKD, per germline. Trimming removed 10 bases at V and 6 bases at J, with 16 bases between.